The 14 T cell receptor beta chains below come from one sample, sequenced in a study of radiotherapy plus CTLA-4 blockade in lung cancer. Profiling relied on immunoSEQ multiplex PCR, and the TCRdb table lists in-frame clones only, not all of them. Among 110,000 or so clones listed, about four fifths were seen once. Source: peripheral blood, taken from a patient treated with radiotherapy plus ipilimumab. The receptors shown here come from a human donor with non-small cell lung cancer who had a partial response to radiotherapy plus ipilimumab.

The J gene is TRBJ1-5, the V gene TRBV6-1; 8 nucleotides agree with TRBD1. The germline V gene has CDR1 MNHNS and CDR2 SASEGT. The CDR3 is 17 amino acids. V lost 3 bases, J lost 6 bases, and 13 bases stayed unmatched. Written as DNA, the CDR3 is TGTGCCAGCAGTGATTCGGCTCTCAGGGGGCAGATTCAGCCCCAGCATTTT. Translation: CASSDSALRGQIQPQHF.

The chain has TRBV5-1 and TRBJ2-5, with 9 positions matching TRBD1. The closer fit of TRBJ2-7 to the DNA end suggests the J call may be wrong. The CDR3 contains 15 residues. Germline CDR1 is SGHRS and CDR2 is YFSETQ. CDR3 loop: CASRTGTGPSYEQYF. DNA for the CDR3: TGCGCCAGCAGAACCGGGACAGGGCCCTCCTACGAGCAGTACTTC.

This rearrangement joins TRBV5-6 to TRBJ1-4; 8 bases align to TRBD1. Per the germline V gene, CDR1 is SGHDT and CDR2 is YYEEEE. The V segment lost 3 bases and the J segment 10 bases; nucleotides outside the gene matches: 11. This CDR3 contains 15 residues. The CDR3 loop reads CASSYGQGARGKLFF. CDR3 bases: TGTGCCAGCAGCTACGGGCAGGGGGCGCGAGGAAAACTGTTTTTT.

V and J are TRBV30 and TRBJ1-6; TRBD1 agrees at 8 bases. The CDR3 sequence is 19 residues long. Germline V gene data show CDR1 as GTSNPN and CDR2 as SVGIG (reference sequence). V was clipped by 3 bases and J by 0 bases; unmatched bases: 13. The chain's CDR3 is CAWSAYQGAASSYNSPLHF. CDR3 nucleotides: TGTGCCTGGAGCGCCTATCAGGGGGCGGCGAGCTCCTATAATTCACCCCTCCACTTT.

The DNA for the CDR3 is TGTGCCAGCACAAAAGTCGGACTAGCGCGGAATGAGCAGTTCTTC. This translates into CASTKVGLARNEQFF. The rearrangement links TRBV6-5 to TRBJ2-1, with 9 positions matching TRBD2. This CDR3 is 15 amino acids long. Trimming removed 7 bases from V and 7 bases from J; junction bases left unmatched: 11. In germline, CDR1 is MNHEY, CDR2 SVGAGI.

The chain combines TRBV29-1 with TRBJ2-1; tentatively, D is TRBD2 (6 bases). Germline V gene data show CDR1 as SQVTM and CDR2 as ANQGSEA. V was pared by 3 bases and J by 7 bases, with 10 bases between. The CDR3 consists of 12 residues. The CDR3 DNA sequence: TGCAGCGTTGACAGCGGGTTTAATGAGCAGTTCTTC. Protein sequence: CSVDSGFNEQFF.

J is TRBJ1-1 and V is TRBV5-1, with TRBD1 as a possible D gene (5 bases). The CDR3 spans 13 residues. Germline V gene data show CDR1 as SGHRS and CDR2 as YFSETQ. V lost 4 bases and J lost 3, with 10 bases in between. CDR3 nucleotide sequence: TGCGCCAGCAGCATCGAAGGGGACACTGAAGCTTTCTTT. This sequence encodes CASSIEGDTEAFF.

The chain recombines TRBV25-1 with TRBJ2-4; D gene ambiguous. CDR1 is MGHDK, CDR2 SYGVNS, per germline. The V end was cut by 4 bases, the J end by 0 bases, with 13 bases between. This CDR3 has 16 residues. CDR3 DNA: TGTGCCAGCAGTGCAGACACTTACTCAGCCAAAAACATTCAGTACTTC. As protein: CASSADTYSAKNIQYF.

The chain has TRBV28 and TRBJ2-3; a weak D match, TRBD2 (6 bases). Germline assignment: CDR1 MDHEN and CDR2 SYDVKM. This CDR3 comprises 18 residues. V lost 2 bases and J lost 0, with 18 bases in between. CDR3 region: CASSLRPFTSPSTDTQYF. The CDR3 coding sequence is TGTGCCAGCAGTTTAAGACCCTTCACTAGCCCGAGCACAGATACGCAGTATTTT.

The chain joins TRBV13 to TRBJ1-4; D not certain. The CDR3 totals 12 residues. Trimming pared 2 bases from V and 7 bases from J, leaving 5 bases between. Germline values: CDR1 PRHDT, CDR2 FYEKMQ (reference sequence). Here the CDR3 reads CASSLRGEKLFF. DNA for the CDR3: TGTGCCAGCAGCTTAAGAGGTGAAAAACTGTTTTTT.

The chain recombines TRBV4-1 with TRBJ1-5, with D possibly TRBD1 on 5 matching bases. CDR1 and CDR2 from the germline V gene are MGHRA and YSYEKL. Trimming pared 4 bases from V and 2 bases from J, leaving 12 bases between. The CDR3 has 15 residues. CDR3 sequence: CASSLLSGGNQPQHF. Written as DNA, the CDR3 is TGCGCCAGCAGCCTTTTATCGGGGGGCAATCAGCCCCAGCATTTT.

J is TRBJ1-1 and V is TRBV28, with 7 nucleotides matching TRBD1. In germline, CDR1 is MDHEN, CDR2 SYDVKM. The CDR3 length is 13 residues. Germline trimming cut 6 bases from V and 7 bases from J; bases unmatched to any gene: 8. As DNA, the CDR3 is TGTGCCAGCAGCGATCGGGGACAGATTGAAGCTTTCTTT. Its translation: CASSDRGQIEAFF.

The chain is built from TRBV5-1 and TRBJ2-3; tentative D call: TRBD2 (6 bases). This CDR3 has 12 amino acids. The V end lost 5 bases, the J end lost 2 bases, and 6 bases lay between the germline ends. Looked up from germline, CDR1 is SGHRS and CDR2 is YFSETQ. CDR3 amino acids: CASRRDTDTQYF. CDR3 sequence (DNA): TGCGCCAGCAGGCGGGACACAGATACGCAGTATTTT. The whole variable domain, remainder taken from reference TRBV5-1 and TRBJ2-3, is KAGVTQTPRYLIKTRGQQVTLSCSPISGHRSVSWYQQTPGQGLQFLFEYFSETQRNKGNFPGRFSGRQFSNSRSEMNVSTLELGDSALYLCASRRDTDTQYFGPGTRLTVL.

The gene calls are TRBV15 and TRBJ2-3; D might be TRBD1 (5 bases). The ends were cut back, 0 bases at V and 10 bases at J, with 17 bases in the middle. Germline CDR1 and CDR2: LNHNV and YYDKDF (reference sequence). CDR3 length: 15 residues. The DNA of the CDR3 is TGTGCCACCAGCAGAGATCGGCAGGGTAACGCTGCGCAGTATTTT. Its protein is CATSRDRQGNAAQYF.